This entry lists 3 T cell receptor beta chains sequenced from one sample in a study of PD-1 blockade in classical Hodgkin lymphoma. The method was immunoSEQ multiplex PCR; TCRdb's version includes in-frame clones alone and lacks a portion of them. The repertoire holds over 15,000 clones, with around nine tenths as singletons. As for time point: newly diagnosed, previously untreated cHL patient sample. Material: peripheral blood mononuclear cells (PBMCs). These receptor sequences come from a human donor with classical Hodgkin lymphoma.

The chain couples TRBV27 to TRBJ2-1; maybe TRBD1 (5 bases). Trimming pared 3 bases from V and 5 bases from J, leaving 11 bases between. Germline CDR1 and CDR2: MNHEY and SMNVEV (reference sequence). The CDR3 contains 14 residues. For the CDR3, the DNA is TGTGCCAGCAGTTTCGCCGACAGAAACAATGAGCAGTTCTTC. It yields the protein CASSFADRNNEQFF.

The rearrangement links TRBV7-6 to TRBJ2-1, with 7 bases identical to TRBD1. The germline CDR1 and CDR2 sequences are SGHVS and FNYEAQ. The trim removed 5 bases at V and 4 bases at J, leaving 11 bases unmatched. The CDR3 sequence is 16 residues long. The CDR3 protein is CASSPWGQQGYNEQFF. DNA for the CDR3: TGTGCCAGCAGCCCCTGGGGACAGCAAGGGTACAATGAGCAGTTCTTC.

The V gene is TRBV14, the J gene TRBJ1-3; D ambiguous. With 6 bases removed from V and 0 bases from J, the gap between germline ends came to 6 bases. Germline CDR1 SGHDN, CDR2 FVKESK. This CDR3 has 13 residues. The CDR3 DNA reads TGTGCCAGCAGTCGGAGCTCTGGAAACACCATATATTTT. Amino acids: CASSRSSGNTIYF.